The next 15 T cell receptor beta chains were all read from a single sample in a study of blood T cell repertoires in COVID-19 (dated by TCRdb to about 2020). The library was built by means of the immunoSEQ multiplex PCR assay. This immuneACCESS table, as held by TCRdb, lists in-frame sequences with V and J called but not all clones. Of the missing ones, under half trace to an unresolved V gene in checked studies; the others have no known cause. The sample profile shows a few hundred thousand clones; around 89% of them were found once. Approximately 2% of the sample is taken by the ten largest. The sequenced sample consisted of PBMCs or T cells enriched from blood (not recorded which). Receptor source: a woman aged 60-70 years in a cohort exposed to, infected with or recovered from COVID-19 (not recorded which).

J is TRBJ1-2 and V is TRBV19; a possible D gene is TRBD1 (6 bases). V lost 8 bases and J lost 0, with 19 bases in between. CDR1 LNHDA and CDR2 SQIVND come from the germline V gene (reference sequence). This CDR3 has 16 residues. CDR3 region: CASRESQGLANYGYTF. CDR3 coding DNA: TGTGCCAGTCGTGAATCCCAGGGGCTAGCTAACTATGGCTACACCTTC.

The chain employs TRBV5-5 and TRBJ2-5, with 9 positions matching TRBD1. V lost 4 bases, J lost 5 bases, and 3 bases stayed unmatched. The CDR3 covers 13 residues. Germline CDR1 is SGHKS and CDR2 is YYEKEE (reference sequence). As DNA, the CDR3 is TGTGCCAGCAGCCGGACAGGGGACGAGACCCAGTACTTC. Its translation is CASSRTGDETQYF.

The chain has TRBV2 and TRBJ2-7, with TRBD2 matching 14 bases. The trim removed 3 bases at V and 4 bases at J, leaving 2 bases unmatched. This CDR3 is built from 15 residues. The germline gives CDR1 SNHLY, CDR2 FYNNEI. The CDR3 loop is CASSDGLAGGYEQYF. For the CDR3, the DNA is TGTGCCAGCAGTGACGGACTAGCGGGAGGTTACGAGCAGTACTTC.

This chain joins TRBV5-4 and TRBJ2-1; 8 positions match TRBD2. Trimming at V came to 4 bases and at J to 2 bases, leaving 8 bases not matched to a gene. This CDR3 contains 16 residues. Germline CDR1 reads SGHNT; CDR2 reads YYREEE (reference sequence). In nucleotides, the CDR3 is TGTGCCAGCAGCCTGGTCTTGACTAGCGCCTACAATGAGCAGTTCTTC. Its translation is CASSLVLTSAYNEQFF.

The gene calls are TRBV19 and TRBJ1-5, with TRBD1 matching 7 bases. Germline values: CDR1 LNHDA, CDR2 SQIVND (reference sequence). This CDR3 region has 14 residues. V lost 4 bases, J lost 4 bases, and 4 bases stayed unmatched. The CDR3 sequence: CASSTSTGNQPQHF. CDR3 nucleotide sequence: TGTGCCAGTAGTACCTCGACAGGGAATCAGCCCCAGCATTTT.

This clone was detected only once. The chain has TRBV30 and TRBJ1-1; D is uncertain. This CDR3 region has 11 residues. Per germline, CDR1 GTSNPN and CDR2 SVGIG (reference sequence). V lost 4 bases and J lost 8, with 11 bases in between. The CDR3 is CAWTPIAEAFF. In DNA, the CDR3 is TGTGCCTGGACTCCCATTGCGGAAGCTTTCTTT.

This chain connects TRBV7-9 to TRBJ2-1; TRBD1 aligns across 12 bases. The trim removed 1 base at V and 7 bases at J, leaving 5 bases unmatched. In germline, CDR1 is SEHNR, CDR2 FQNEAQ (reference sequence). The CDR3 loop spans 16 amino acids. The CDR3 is CASSLVGQGAQNEQFF. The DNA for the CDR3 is TGTGCCAGCAGCTTAGTGGGACAGGGGGCGCAGAATGAGCAGTTCTTC. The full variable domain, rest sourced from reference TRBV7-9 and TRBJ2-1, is DTGVSQNPRHKITKRGQNVTFRCDPISEHNRLYWYRQTLGQGPEFLTYFQNEAQLEKSRLLSDRFSAERPKGSFSTLEIQRTEQGDSAMYLCASSLVGQGAQNEQFFGPGTRLTVL.

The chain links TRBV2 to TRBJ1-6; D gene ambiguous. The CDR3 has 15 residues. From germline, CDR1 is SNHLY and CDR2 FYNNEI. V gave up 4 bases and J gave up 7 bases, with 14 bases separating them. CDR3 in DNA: TGTGCCAGCAGTGTGGAGGCAGGAATGAATTCACCCCTCCACTTT. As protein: CASSVEAGMNSPLHF. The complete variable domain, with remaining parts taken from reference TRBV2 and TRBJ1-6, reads EPEVTQTPSHQVTQMGQEVILRCVPISNHLYFYWYRQILGQKVEFLVSFYNNEISEKSEIFDDQFSVERPDGSNFTLKIRSTKLEDSAMYFCASSVEAGMNSPLHFGNGTRLTVT.

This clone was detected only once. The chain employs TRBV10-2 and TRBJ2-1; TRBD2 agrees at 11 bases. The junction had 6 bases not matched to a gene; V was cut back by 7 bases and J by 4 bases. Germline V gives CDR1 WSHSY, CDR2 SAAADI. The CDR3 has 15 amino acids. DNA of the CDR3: TGCGCCAGCAATCTTGGGACTAGCGGATACAATGAGCAGTTCTTC. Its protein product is CASNLGTSGYNEQFF.

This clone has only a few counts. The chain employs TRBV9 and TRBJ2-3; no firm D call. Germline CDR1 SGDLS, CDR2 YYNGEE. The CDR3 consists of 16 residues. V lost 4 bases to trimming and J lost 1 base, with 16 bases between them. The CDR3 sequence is CASSSHPGPGTDTQYF. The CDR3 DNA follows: TGTGCCAGCAGCTCTCATCCAGGTCCGGGCACAGATACGCAGTATTTT.

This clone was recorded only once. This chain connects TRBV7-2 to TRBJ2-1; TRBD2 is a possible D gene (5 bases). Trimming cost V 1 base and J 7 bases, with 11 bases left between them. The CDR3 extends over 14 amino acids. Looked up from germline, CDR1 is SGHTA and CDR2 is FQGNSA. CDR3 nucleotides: TGTGCCAGCAGCTTAGTAGTAGCGAGTAATGAGCAGTTCTTC. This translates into CASSLVVASNEQFF.

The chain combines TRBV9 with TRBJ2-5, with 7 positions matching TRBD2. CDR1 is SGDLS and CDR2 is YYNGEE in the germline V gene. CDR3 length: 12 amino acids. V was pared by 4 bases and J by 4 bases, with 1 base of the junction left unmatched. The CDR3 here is CASSTGGETQYF. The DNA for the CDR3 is TGTGCCAGCAGCACGGGGGGAGAGACCCAGTACTTC.

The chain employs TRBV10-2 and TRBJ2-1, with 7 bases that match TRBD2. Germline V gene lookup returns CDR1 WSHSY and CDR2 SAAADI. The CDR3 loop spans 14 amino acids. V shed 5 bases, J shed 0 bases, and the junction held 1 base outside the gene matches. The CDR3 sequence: CASSLAGSYNEQFF. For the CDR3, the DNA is TGCGCCAGCAGTTTAGCGGGCTCCTACAATGAGCAGTTCTTC.

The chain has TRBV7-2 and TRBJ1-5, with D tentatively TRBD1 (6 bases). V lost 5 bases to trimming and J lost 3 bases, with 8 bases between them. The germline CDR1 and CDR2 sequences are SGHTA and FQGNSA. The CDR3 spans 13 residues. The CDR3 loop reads CASSRDNNQPQHF. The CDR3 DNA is TGTGCCAGCAGCCGGGACAACAATCAGCCCCAGCATTTT. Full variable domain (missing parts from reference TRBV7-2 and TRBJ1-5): GAGVSQSPSNKVTEKGKDVELRCDPISGHTALYWYRQSLGQGLEFLIYFQGNSAPDKSGLPSDRFSAERTGGSVSTLTIQRTQQEDSAVYLCASSRDNNQPQHFGDGTRLSIL.

In DNA, the CDR3 is TGTGCCAGCACTACCGGGAAGGCAATTAGGGAGCAGTACTTC. Translating it yields CASTTGKAIREQYF. The chain employs TRBV28 and TRBJ2-7; D perhaps matches TRBD2 (5 bases). The V gene's germline CDR1 is MDHEN and CDR2 SYDVKM. The CDR3 covers 14 residues. V lost 7 bases, J lost 7 bases, and 20 bases lay in between.